A selection of T cell receptor beta chains follows, all from one sample in a study of a mutant IDH1 vaccine in newly diagnosed glioma. TCRdb keeps only in-frame clones here, not all; method: immunoSEQ multiplex PCR. The sample contains roughly 52,000 clones, about 79% of which appear only once. These receptors' antigens are unknown. The sequencing used PBMCs, collected from a glioma patient whose treatment included an IDH1 peptide vaccine. Receptors originate from a man aged 35-49 years with glioma. Each CDR3 is given with its conserved first and last residue. D genes are given only for firm matches. Clone size appears in some rows only: once, few, many, or a class for an expanded clone.

abundance	v_gene	d_gene	j_gene	CDR3aa	CDR3nt
NA	TRBV19	TRBD2	TRBJ2-1	CASSRTTSGRVNEQFF	TGTGCCAGTAGTAGAACGACTAGCGGGAGAGTTAATGAGCAGTTCTTC
NA	TRBV7-9	NA	TRBJ2-1	CASSLEFHNEQFF	TGTGCCAGCAGCTTAGAGTTCCACAATGAGCAGTTCTTC
once	TRBV10-1	TRBD1	TRBJ2-3	CASSEWDRGTDTQYF	TGCGCCAGCAGTGAGTGGGACAGGGGCACAGATACGCAGTATTTT
NA	TRBV5-4	TRBD2	TRBJ2-2	CASSLVRGRNTGELFF	TGTGCCAGCAGCTTGGTCCGCGGGAGGAACACCGGGGAGCTGTTTTTT
NA	TRBV6-5	NA	TRBJ1-1	CASSYRSRETEAFF	TGTGCCAGCAGTTACCGATCCAGAGAGACTGAAGCTTTCTTT
NA	TRBV7-2	NA	TRBJ1-5	CASSLAANQPQHF	TGTGCCAGCAGCTTAGCGGCCAATCAGCCCCAGCATTTT
NA	TRBV7-9	TRBD1	TRBJ1-2	CASSFDGQGAPGYTF	TGTGCCAGCAGCTTTGATGGACAGGGGGCGCCTGGCTACACCTTC
NA	TRBV30	TRBD1	TRBJ2-3	CAWSPRQGVSDTQYF	TGTGCCTGGAGTCCACGACAGGGGGTCTCAGATACGCAGTATTTT
few	TRBV4-1	NA	TRBJ1-5	CASSQSFGTGKPQHF	TGCGCCAGCAGCCAATCGTTCGGCACCGGAAAGCCCCAGCATTTT
NA	TRBV5-1	NA	TRBJ1-5	CASGRRLNFQPQHF	TGCGCCAGCGGACGACGGCTCAATTTCCAGCCCCAGCATTTT
NA	TRBV5-6	NA	TRBJ1-2	CASSSSGIEGYTF	TGTGCCAGCAGCTCGTCAGGGATAGAGGGCTACACCTTC
NA	TRBV5-6	NA	TRBJ1-6	CASSLGTKPNSPLHF	TGTGCCAGCAGCTTAGGGACTAAACCTAATTCACCCCTCCACTTT
NA	TRBV14	NA	TRBJ1-1	CASSQTGLGRAFF	TGTGCCAGCAGCCAAACGGGGCTGGGGCGCGCTTTCTTT
NA	TRBV5-6	NA	TRBJ2-7	CASSPGRGEQYF	TGTGCCAGCAGCCCGGGTAGGGGCGAGCAGTACTTC
NA	TRBV15	NA	TRBJ2-3	CATSPSSGGSTDTQYF	TGTGCCACCAGTCCTAGCTCCGGGGGCAGCACAGATACGCAGTATTTT
NA	TRBV7-8	NA	TRBJ1-4	CASSPGLAFQEKLFF	TGTGCCAGCAGCCCCGGATTGGCGTTTCAGGAAAAACTGTTTTTT
NA	TRBV7-7	NA	TRBJ2-5	CASSLGRQELETQYF	TGTGCCAGCAGCTTAGGCCGACAGGAATTAGAGACCCAGTACTTC